This TCR beta chain was recorded in a study of naive and memory T cell subsets. Findings and limits, study-wide: Possibly reflecting memory cells re-expressing CD45RA, a few larger clonotypes occurred in naive repertoires, especially CD8.

Both TRBC1 and TRBC2 were covered by a beta constant-region primer of two equimolar oligonucleotides. Nested alpha and beta constant-region primers with the SP2 primer drove four PCR rounds on ligated cDNA. TCRdb redid the calling of the UMI-ligation and nested PCR reads with MiXCR, one entry per CDR3 protein. The sample has roughly 92,000 distinct CDR3 sequences, around 10% seen once; the top ten hold 0.13%. This clonotype was seen a few times. The antigen is undetermined. Sequenced sample: naive CD4+ T cells from blood. The TCR comes from a human donor in good health.

The CDR3, as DNA: TGTGCCAGCAGTTACGCTGGGTCTGGGGCCAACGTCCTGACTTTC. Protein: CASSYAGSGANVLTF. The genes are TRBV6-2 or TRBV6-3 and TRBJ2-6; no definite D call. CDR1 MNHEY and CDR2 SVGEGT come from the germline V gene. Trimming shortened V by 2 bases and J by 1 base, and 6 bases separated the two germline ends. The CDR3 runs 15 residues.